A single sample gave rise to the 18 T cell receptor beta chains below, sequenced in a study of identical twins. TCRdb processed the 5' RACE reads anew with MiXCR; each CDR3 protein has one entry. Of around 960,000 distinct CDR3 sequences in the sample, roughly 12% were seen once. These records were also assigned to another study, of yellow fever vaccine responses in identical twins.

Material: PBMCs. The receptors stem from a woman in her late teens or twenties in good health.

The chain combines TRBV29-1 with TRBJ2-2, with 10 bases fitting TRBD2. The CDR3 loop spans 15 amino acids. CDR1 and CDR2 (germline): SQVTM, ANQGSEA. With 3 bases clipped from V and 9 bases from J, the junction kept 10 bases outside the gene matches. The DNA of the CDR3 is TGCAGCGTTGAGGTTCCTAGCGGGAGTACCCGGGAGCTGTTTTTT. Its translation is CSVEVPSGSTRELFF.

This clonotype has only a few counts. The rearrangement uses TRBV3-1 and TRBJ2-1, with 11 nucleotides matching TRBD2. This CDR3 spans 16 amino acids. CDR1 LGHDT and CDR2 YNNKEL come from the germline V gene (reference sequence). The junction had 4 bases not matched to a gene; V was cut back by 4 bases and J by 2 bases. The CDR3 DNA follows: TGTGCCAGCAGCCGCTTTAGCGGGAGGGCCTACAATGAGCAGTTCTTC. Translation: CASSRFSGRAYNEQFF.

The chain combines TRBV11-2 with TRBJ1-4; the D is unclear. Germline values: CDR1 SGHAT, CDR2 FQNNGV. V was cut by 0 bases and J by 10 bases, with 15 bases left in between. This CDR3 has 15 residues. CDR3 nucleotides: TGTGCCAGCAGCTTAGAGTCCTACCCCGGCGGAAAACTGTTTTTT. Protein: CASSLESYPGGKLFF.

This clonotype was seen only a few times. The chain uses TRBV5-8 and TRBJ1-4; 7 positions agree with TRBD1. Germline CDR1 SGHTS, CDR2 YDEGEE. V lost 4 bases and J lost 8; bases outside the gene matches: 17. The CDR3 consists of 17 residues. The CDR3, as DNA: TGTGCCAGCAGCGGATCCGTGGGTGACAGGGTGAAAGAAAAACTGTTTTTT. Its protein product is CASSGSVGDRVKEKLFF.

This clonotype was detected many times. This sequence joins TRBV20-1 and TRBJ1-6, with D unresolved. The CDR3 runs 13 residues. CDR1 and CDR2 from the germline V gene are DFQATT and SNEGSKA (reference sequence). V was shortened by 6 bases and J by 10 bases, with 16 bases between the two germline ends. CDR3 coding DNA: TGCAGTGCCCACAATCTTAGAAGGTCACCCCTCCACTTT. Amino acids: CSAHNLRRSPLHF.

This chain joins TRBV7-6 and TRBJ2-7, with D perhaps assigned TRBD1 or TRBD2 (5 bases each). CDR1 SGHVS and CDR2 FNYEAQ come from the germline V gene. This CDR3 has 16 residues. Trimming removed 1 base at V and 0 bases at J, with 13 bases between. The CDR3 bases are TGTGCCAGCAGCTTAGAGTTAGGGGCGGGCTCCTACGAGCAGTACTTC. It is translated as CASSLELGAGSYEQYF.

The chain combines TRBV5-5 with TRBJ2-7; 7 bases map to TRBD2. Germline values: CDR1 SGHKS, CDR2 YYEKEE (reference sequence). V shed 2 bases and J 0 bases; nucleotides not matched to a gene: 11. This CDR3 is 17 amino acids long. CDR3 bases: TGTGCCAGCAGCTTCATCAGTTGGGGGGGGTCCTCCTACGAGCAGTACGTC. Protein product: CASSFISWGGSSYEQYV.

This clonotype has only a few counts. The chain combines TRBV27 with TRBJ2-7; unclear D gene. The V and J ends lost 6 bases and 0 bases respectively, with 15 bases between them. The CDR3 extends over 15 amino acids. Germline assignment: CDR1 MNHEY and CDR2 SMNVEV (reference sequence). This chain's CDR3 is CASRPRGISSYEQYF. CDR3 coding DNA: TGTGCCAGCAGGCCTCGCGGAATAAGCTCCTACGAGCAGTACTTC.

The rearrangement uses TRBV20-1 and TRBJ2-1; 11 positions agree with TRBD2. This CDR3 spans 15 amino acids. Germline V gene lookup returns CDR1 DFQATT and CDR2 SNEGSKA (reference sequence). Trimming took 1 base from V and 2 from J; bases not matched to a gene: 1. The CDR3 nucleotides are TGCAGTGCTAGAGCTAGCGGGAGGCCCTACAATGAGCAGTTCTTC. This encodes CSARASGRPYNEQFF.

This rearrangement joins TRBV24-1 to TRBJ2-2, with 8 bases that match TRBD1. With V trimmed by 7 bases and J by 4 bases, 7 bases remained unmatched. The CDR3 has 15 residues. Germline V CDR1 and CDR2: KGHDR, SFDVKD. CDR3 sequence: CATSPATGATGELFF. Written as DNA, the CDR3 is TGTGCCACCAGCCCCGCGACAGGGGCCACCGGGGAGCTGTTTTTT.

J is TRBJ1-1 and V is TRBV5-1; maybe TRBD1 (6 bases). Trimming took off 2 bases at V and 4 bases at J, with 15 bases between the two ends. Germline V gene lookup returns CDR1 SGHRS and CDR2 YFSETQ. The CDR3 totals 15 residues. The CDR3 sequence: CASSFSDRSGTEAFF. The CDR3, as DNA: TGCGCCAGCAGCTTCTCCGACAGGTCGGGCACTGAAGCTTTCTTT.

This clonotype has only a few counts. The chain links TRBV5-1 to TRBJ2-2; D may match TRBD1 or TRBD2 (6 bases each). The CDR3 runs 17 residues. The V and J ends lost 5 bases and 0 bases respectively, with 17 bases between them. CDR1 and CDR2 from the germline V gene are SGHRS and YFSETQ. The CDR3 sequence is CASRISGAIANTGELFF. DNA of the CDR3: TGCGCCAGCAGGATATCGGGGGCAATCGCGAACACCGGGGAGCTGTTTTTT.

The chain combines TRBV5-1 with TRBJ2-1; the match to TRBD2 covers 14 bases. J was trimmed by 0 bases and V by 4 bases; bases with no gene match: 9. The germline V gene encodes CDR1 SGHRS and CDR2 YFSETQ. The CDR3 is 19 residues long. The CDR3 loop reads CASSGPGTSGRGSYNEQFF. In nucleotides, the CDR3 is TGCGCCAGCAGCGGCCCCGGGACTAGCGGGAGAGGCTCCTACAATGAGCAGTTCTTC.

This clonotype was detected only a few times. V gene TRBV12-3 or TRBV12-4 combines with J gene TRBJ1-2, with D possibly matching TRBD1 (6 bases). This CDR3 region has 12 residues. The ends were cut back, 8 bases at V and 0 bases at J, with 7 bases in the middle. For the CDR3, the DNA is TGTGCCAGCGGACAGACTAACTATGGCTACACCTTC. Encoded protein: CASGQTNYGYTF.

V and J are TRBV10-3 and TRBJ2-3; 12 nucleotides agree with TRBD2. The CDR3 sequence is 14 residues long. Germline V gene lookup returns CDR1 ENHRY and CDR2 SYGVKD. V lost 10 bases, J lost 1 base, and 3 bases stayed unmatched. CDR3 region: CATGLAGRTDTQYF. The CDR3 DNA follows: TGTGCCACTGGACTAGCGGGACGCACAGATACGCAGTATTTT.

The chain joins TRBV7-9 to TRBJ2-1, with 8 nucleotides matching TRBD2. The CDR3 sequence is 15 residues long. The germline V gene encodes CDR1 SEHNR and CDR2 FQNEAQ (reference sequence). Trimming at V came to 5 bases and at J to 6 bases, leaving 9 bases not matched to a gene. CDR3 loop: CASSLPGLEGNEQFF. Written as DNA, the CDR3 is TGTGCCAGCAGCCTCCCGGGACTAGAGGGCAATGAGCAGTTCTTC.

This clonotype was seen a handful of times. The chain uses TRBV10-3 and TRBJ2-1; D tentatively fits TRBD1 or TRBD2 (6 bases each). This CDR3 spans 14 amino acids. The V gene lost 10 bases and the J gene lost 4 bases, with 17 bases spanning the gap. Germline V gene data show CDR1 as ENHRY and CDR2 as SYGVKD. The CDR3 DNA reads as TGTGCCACCCAGGGGAACGGGACTTACAATGAGCAGTTCTTC. Protein product: CATQGNGTYNEQFF.

The V call is TRBV14, the J call TRBJ2-6, with a possible D match to TRBD2 (6 bases). Between the trimmed V and J ends, which lost 3 bases and 1 base, there was a span of 13 bases. There are 17 residues in the CDR3. The V gene's germline CDR1 is SGHDN and CDR2 FVKESK. CDR3: CASSQGGIRSGANVLTF. The DNA for the CDR3 is TGTGCCAGCAGCCAGGGGGGAATTAGATCTGGGGCCAACGTCCTGACTTTC.